The T cell receptor (beta chain) under discussion was sequenced for a study of pediatric ulcerative colitis (dated by TCRdb to about 2019). Concerning the study at large: From about ten newly diagnosed, treatment-naive pediatric ulcerative colitis patients and four non-IBD control children, paired blood and rectal samples were collected.

The paper's findings and limits, for the study overall: Repertoires were derived from total lymphocyte DNA, so rare subsets such as regulatory T cells may have patterns not reflected. A couple of rectal CDR3 clonotypes were present in all ulcerative colitis patients and in none of the controls. Only a handful of individuals were included in the healthy control group, which was small. Clonal overlap between a subject's own blood and rectum was significantly greater in ulcerative colitis patients than in controls, which suggests more T cell trafficking to inflamed tissue. Features of the rectal repertoire distinguished controls, mild-moderate colitis patients and acute severe colitis patients, and in acute severe colitis rectal diversity was lower because of clonal expansions. A couple of patients' blood samples yielded substantially fewer templates for technical reasons and were excluded from blood-rectal overlap analysis.

In controls, colonoscopy was performed for suspected IBD, macroscopically and histologically normal endoscopy was observed, and no IBD diagnosis was made within the following year. A blood sample was obtained concurrently with the colonoscopy. The Wizard kit (Promega) was used to extract genomic DNA from blood and intestinal samples. Through the immunoSEQ TRB Survey service, multiplex V and J primers were used to amplify rearranged CDR3 beta regions from genomic DNA. To keep depth equal across samples, survey-level sequencing depth of up to 500,000 reads per sample was applied. The libraries were purified, combined into pools and sequenced with Illumina technology. The study's processing was this. Productive clonality, sample overlap, pairwise scatters, CDR3 beta length, V/D/J gene usage and productiveness were assessed with immunoSEQ online tools. Calculated diversity was the number of unique rearrangements divided by total templates times 100; Shannon and Simpson indices were also computed. Principal component analysis used the R prcomp function and ggbiplot package on Z-score normalized data. Blood-rectal clonal overlap within each subject was quantified with Morisita's index. The source is immuneACCESS, and TCRdb retained only in-frame sequences with V and J called. Part of the clones is not carried over; for the studies checked, unresolved V genes explain less than half of this, and the remainder is unexplained. Clonal size and the V and J genes are those of that table, whereas D and trimming came from the DNA. Here the sample has 45,000 to 75,000 clones; 85% to 90% occur a single time. The top ten clones comprise around 1.5% of the sample.

V sheds 5 bases and J sheds 0 bases, leaving 13 bases between their ends. The CDR3, cysteine through phenylalanine, is 14 amino acids long. The read is trimmed to its CDR3 DNA, 42 bases read in frame from base 1. CDR1 GTSNPN and CDR2 SVGIG are derived from the germline V gene (reference sequence). Remarks on this clone: There is no known antigen for this receptor. The record has no base qualities; no much larger clone is one base away.

Sequencing used blood. The rearrangement combines TRBV30 with TRBJ1-1; the D gene is unclear. The clonotype comes from a boy younger than 18 who was a control in a study of pediatric ulcerative colitis. The CDR3 reads CAWGGYGMNTEAFF. The DNA sequence reads TGTGCCTGGGGAGGTTACGGAATGAACACTGAAGCTTTCTTT. Reference TRBV30 and TRBJ1-1 proteins supply the regions before and after the CDR3; the full variable domain is: SQTIHQWPATLVQPVGSPLSLECTVEGTSNPNLYWYRQAAGRGLQLLFYSVGIGQISSEVPQNLSASRPQDRQFILSSKKLLLSDSGFYLCAWGGYGMNTEAFFGQGTRLTVV.